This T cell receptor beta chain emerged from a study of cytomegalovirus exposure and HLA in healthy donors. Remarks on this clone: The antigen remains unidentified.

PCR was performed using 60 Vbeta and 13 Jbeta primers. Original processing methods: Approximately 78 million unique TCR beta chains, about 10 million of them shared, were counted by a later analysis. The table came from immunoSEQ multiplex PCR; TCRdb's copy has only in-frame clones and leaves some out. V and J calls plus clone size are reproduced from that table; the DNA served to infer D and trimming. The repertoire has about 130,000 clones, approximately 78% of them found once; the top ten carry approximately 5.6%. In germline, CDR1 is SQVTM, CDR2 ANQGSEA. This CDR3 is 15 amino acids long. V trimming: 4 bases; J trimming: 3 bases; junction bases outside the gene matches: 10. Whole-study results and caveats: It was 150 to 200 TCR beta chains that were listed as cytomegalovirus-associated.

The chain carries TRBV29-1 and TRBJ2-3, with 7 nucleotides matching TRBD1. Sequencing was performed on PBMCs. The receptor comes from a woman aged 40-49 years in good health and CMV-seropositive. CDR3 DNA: TGCAGCGTTGGAAGGGACAGCGGACCTACAGATACGCAGTATTTT. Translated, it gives CSVGRDSGPTDTQYF.